This passage covers 9 T cell receptor beta chains from one sample sequenced in a study of shared clonotypes between healthy human individuals. Some clones are missing from TCRdb's copy, which holds only in-frame ones; the method was immunoSEQ multiplex PCR. The table lists hundreds of thousands of clones, 95% to 98% of them singletons. CD8 cells classed as naive were CD45RO-negative and positively selected for CCR7, excluding terminally differentiated effector memory CD45RA+ cells. Source material: naive CD8+ T cells sorted from blood. Every receptor here comes from a man younger than 45 in good health.

This chain uses TRBV4-1 with TRBJ1-5; TRBD1 aligns across 7 bases. The V and J ends lost 0 bases and 6 bases, in that order; junction bases with no gene match: 8. Germline loops: CDR1 MGHRA, CDR2 YSYEKL. CDR3 length: 16 residues. The CDR3, as DNA: TGCGCCAGCAGCCAAGACGGTACAGGGGACAGTCAGCCCCAGCATTTT. It yields the protein CASSQDGTGDSQPQHF.

The rearrangement uses TRBV19 and TRBJ2-5; TRBD1 agrees at 7 bases. V lost 6 bases and J lost 5; bases outside the gene matches: 9. The V gene's germline CDR1 is LNHDA and CDR2 SQIVND (reference sequence). This CDR3 has 14 residues. The DNA for the CDR3 is TGTGCCAGTAGGACCTCCGGGACAGTGGAGACCCAGTACTTC. It encodes CASRTSGTVETQYF.

CDR3 DNA: TGTGCCAGCAGTGATCCCATAAGGGACACCGGGGAGCTGTTTTTT. Protein sequence: CASSDPIRDTGELFF. The genes are TRBV25-1 and TRBJ2-2, with D hard to call. Trimming took off 3 bases at V and 3 bases at J, with 11 bases between the two ends. CDR3 length: 15 residues. From germline, CDR1 is MGHDK and CDR2 SYGVNS.

The chain recombines TRBV11-2 with TRBJ2-3; 7 bases are shared with TRBD2. With 3 bases clipped from V and 6 bases from J, the junction kept 9 bases outside the gene matches. Germline lookup yields CDR1 SGHAT and CDR2 FQNNGV. The CDR3 has 15 amino acids. The CDR3 DNA follows: TGTGCCAGCAGCTTGGGAGGGAGGATTTCGGATACGCAGTATTTT. Translating gives CASSLGGRISDTQYF. The full variable domain, rest sourced from reference TRBV11-2 and TRBJ2-3, is EAGVAQSPRYKIIEKRQSVAFWCNPISGHATLYWYQQILGQGPKLLIQFQNNGVVDDSQLPKDRFSAERLKGVDSTLKIQPAKLEDSAVYLCASSLGGRISDTQYFGPGTRLTVL.

The V and J genes are TRBV11-2 and TRBJ2-7; the D is unclear. Germline lookup yields CDR1 SGHAT and CDR2 FQNNGV. V was pared by 0 bases and J by 6 bases, with 6 bases between. The CDR3 spans 12 residues. The DNA for the CDR3 is TGTGCCAGCAGCTTAGATACGGGCGAGCAGTACTTC. Translated: CASSLDTGEQYF.

This chain connects TRBV5-3 to TRBJ2-7, with D possibly called TRBD1 or TRBD2 (6 bases each). TRBV5-3 is identified as an open reading frame with a role that is uncertain. Trimming stripped 4 bases from V and 0 bases from J, with 8 bases between. The CDR3 is made up of 13 amino acids. CDR3 amino acids: CARSRGLSYEQYF. CDR3 coding DNA: TGTGCCAGAAGCCGGGGGCTCTCCTACGAGCAGTACTTC.

The chain uses TRBV14 and TRBJ2-7; TRBD1 agrees at 7 bases. Trimming took 2 bases from V and 3 from J; bases not matched to a gene: 7. The CDR3 runs 15 residues. Germline CDR1 is SGHDN and CDR2 is FVKESK. For the CDR3, the DNA is TGTGCCAGCAGCCAACGTTGGACAGGCAGCTACGAGCAGTACTTC. Its protein product is CASSQRWTGSYEQYF. The whole variable domain, remainder taken from reference TRBV14 and TRBJ2-7, is EAGVTQFPSHSVIEKGQTVTLRCDPISGHDNLYWYRRVMGKEIKFLLHFVKESKQDESGMPNNRFLAERTGGTYSTLKVQPAELEDSGVYFCASSQRWTGSYEQYFGPGTRLTVT.

The chain has TRBV11-1 and TRBJ2-1; tentative D call: TRBD2 (6 bases). Trimming shortened V by 1 base and J by 7 bases, and 14 bases separated the two germline ends. Germline CDR1 is SGHAT and CDR2 is FQDESV (reference sequence). The CDR3 spans 15 residues. The CDR3 loop reads CASSLGLGLRNEQFF. CDR3 in DNA: TGTGCCAGCAGCTTAGGGTTGGGACTGAGAAATGAGCAGTTCTTC.

The chain joins TRBV28 to TRBJ2-7, with 7 bases identical to TRBD2. CDR3 length: 15 residues. The V gene end was trimmed by 6 bases and the J gene end by 3 bases; junction bases not matched to a gene: 11. Germline V gene lookup returns CDR1 MDHEN and CDR2 SYDVKM. CDR3 sequence (DNA): TGTGCCAGCAGCTTCAGCCCCGGACTAGACTACGAGCAGTACTTC. Encoded protein: CASSFSPGLDYEQYF. The whole variable domain, remainder taken from reference TRBV28 and TRBJ2-7, is DVKVTQSSRYLVKRTGEKVFLECVQDMDHENMFWYRQDPGLGLRLIYFSYDVKMKEKGDIPEGYSVSREKKERFSLILESASTNQTSMYLCASSFSPGLDYEQYFGPGTRLTVT.